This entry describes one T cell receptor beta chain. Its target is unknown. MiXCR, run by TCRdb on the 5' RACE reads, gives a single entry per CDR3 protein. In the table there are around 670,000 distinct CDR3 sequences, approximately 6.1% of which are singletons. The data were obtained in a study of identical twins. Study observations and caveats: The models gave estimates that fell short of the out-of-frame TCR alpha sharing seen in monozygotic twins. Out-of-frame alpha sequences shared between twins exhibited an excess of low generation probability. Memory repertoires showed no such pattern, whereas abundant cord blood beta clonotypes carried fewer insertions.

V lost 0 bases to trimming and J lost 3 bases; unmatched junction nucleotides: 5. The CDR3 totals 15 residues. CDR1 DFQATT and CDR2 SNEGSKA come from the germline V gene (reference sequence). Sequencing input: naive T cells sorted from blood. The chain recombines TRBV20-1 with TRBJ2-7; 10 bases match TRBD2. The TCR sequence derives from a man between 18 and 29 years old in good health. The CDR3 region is CSAREGLAPLYEQYF. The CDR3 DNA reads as TGCAGTGCTAGAGAGGGACTAGCGCCGCTCTACGAGCAGTACTTC.